Included here is one TCR beta chain sequence, with context. Its target is unknown. Pooling covered second doses at about 4 or about 12 weeks. CDR3 length equals 15 residues. Trimming took off 5 bases at V and 2 bases at J, with 16 bases between the two ends. Germline CDR1 and CDR2: SGHDN and FVKESK. The data stem from a study of T cell responses to AZD1222 COVID-19 vaccine. The study's findings and limits: Only after the peak T cell response were repertoires sampled.

Measured with immunoSEQ multiplex PCR; TCRdb has only the in-frame clones, and not every one. This sample has about 150,000 clones; 90% to 95% occur once, and the top ten carry about 1.6%. The chain employs TRBV14 and TRBJ2-7; a weak D match, TRBD2 (5 bases). This sequence originates from an adult who received the AZD1222 COVID-19 vaccine. Sequencing used peripheral blood, obtained 28 days after the second AZD1222 dose. The chain's CDR3 is CASSRSGGLTYEQYF. In nucleotides, the CDR3 is TGTGCCAGCAGCAGGTCGGGCGGGCTAACCTACGAGCAGTACTTC.